A selection of T cell receptor beta chains follows, all from one sample in a study of identical twins. TCRdb fed the 5' RACE reads into MiXCR, producing one record per CDR3 protein. The sample has about 340,000 distinct CDR3 sequences; 10% to 15% are singletons. These same data were also listed under a study on yellow fever vaccine responses in identical twins.

The sample consisted of CD8+ T cells sorted from blood. The source of these receptors is a woman under 30 in good health. The CDR3 runs from the conserved cysteine through the conserved F or W. The order of the fields is CDR3 length, clone size, V gene, J gene, D gene, CDR3 protein, CDR3 DNA. D genes are given only for firm matches. Some rows mark clone size as missing; the rest say once, few, many or name a class of expanded clone.

>17|NA|TRBV5-1|TRBJ2-3|TRBD1
CASSLNLQGAGTDTQYF
TGCGCCAGCAGCTTAAATCTTCAGGGGGCCGGCACAGATACGCAGTATTTT
>14|few|TRBV7-8|TRBJ2-1|NA
CASSLRDRINEQFF
TGTGCCAGCAGCTTAAGGGACCGAATTAATGAGCAGTTCTTC
>12|many|TRBV12-3/TRBV12-4|TRBJ2-5|NA
CASSLTGETQYF
TGTGCCAGCAGCCTTACAGGGGAGACCCAGTACTTC
>12|NA|TRBV6-1|TRBJ1-5|NA
CASSEGYQPQHF
TGTGCCAGCAGTGAGGGATATCAGCCCCAGCATTTT
>13|many|TRBV6-5|TRBJ1-2|TRBD1
CASSYGTGGGDTF
TGTGCCAGCAGTTACGGGACAGGGGGCGGTGACACCTTC
>15|NA|TRBV9|TRBJ2-2|NA
CASSVYSGNTGELFF
TGTGCCAGCAGCGTATATAGCGGGAACACCGGGGAGCTGTTTTTT
>13|few|TRBV5-4|TRBJ2-7|NA
CASSLFGGDEQYF
TGTGCCAGCAGCTTGTTTGGTGGCGACGAGCAGTACTTC
>15|NA|TRBV7-9|TRBJ2-4|NA
CASSSHRAPGDIQYF
TGTGCCAGCAGCTCGCACAGGGCTCCGGGGGACATTCAGTACTTC
>13|many|TRBV7-2|TRBJ2-3|NA
CASSLVRRDTQYF
TGTGCCAGCAGCTTAGTGCGGAGGGATACGCAGTATTTT
>15|NA|TRBV15|TRBJ1-3|NA
CATSRGVSAGNTIYF
TGTGCCACCAGCAGAGGGGTGTCGGCTGGAAACACCATATATTTT
>15|NA|TRBV14|TRBJ2-5|NA
CASSATWGTRETQYF
TGTGCCAGCAGCGCAACTTGGGGCACCAGGGAGACCCAGTACTTC
>17|few|TRBV15|TRBJ1-1|TRBD1
CATRPTWTGGMNTEAFF
TGTGCCACCAGACCGACCTGGACAGGGGGAATGAACACTGAAGCTTTCTTT
>17|NA|TRBV9|TRBJ1-4|TRBD1
CASSVATGGWGNEKLFF
TGTGCCAGCAGCGTAGCTACAGGGGGCTGGGGTAATGAAAAACTGTTTTTT
>14|few|TRBV4-1|TRBJ2-5|NA
CASSQAGDQETQYF
TGCGCCAGCAGCCAAGCGGGAGACCAAGAGACCCAGTACTTC
>16|few|TRBV6-2/TRBV6-3|TRBJ2-1|NA
CASSYYRDWVRDEQFF
TGTGCCAGCAGTTACTACCGGGACTGGGTGAGGGATGAGCAGTTCTTC
>14|few|TRBV28|TRBJ1-5|TRBD1
CASVGQNSNQPQHF
TGTGCCAGCGTGGGACAGAATTCCAATCAGCCCCAGCATTTT
>16|NA|TRBV12-3/TRBV12-4|TRBJ2-2|NA
CASSRPHSVIGGELFF
TGTGCCAGCAGTCGACCTCATTCGGTTATCGGCGGGGAGCTGTTTTTT
>13|few|TRBV20-1|TRBJ2-1|NA
CSASAHLGNEQFF
TGCAGTGCTAGCGCCCACCTGGGGAATGAGCAGTTCTTC
>11|NA|TRBV13|TRBJ2-1|NA
CASSYVGLLFF
TGTGCCAGCAGTTACGTGGGCCTCTTGTTCTTC
>15|NA|TRBV6-5|TRBJ2-2|NA
CASSYWSGIAGELFF
TGTGCCAGCAGTTACTGGTCGGGAATCGCCGGGGAGCTGTTTTTT
>12|NA|TRBV20-1|TRBJ1-1|NA
CRGLNEPTEAFF
TGCAGAGGCCTGAACGAACCCACTGAAGCTTTCTTT
>16|many|TRBV20-1|TRBJ1-5|NA
CSARDPTDSSNQPQHF
TGCAGTGCTAGAGATCCGACAGACAGTAGCAATCAGCCCCAGCATTTT
>15|few|TRBV7-3|TRBJ2-7|TRBD2
CASSPESSGRGEQYF
TGTGCCAGCAGCCCCGAGTCTAGCGGGAGAGGCGAGCAGTACTTC
>18|few|TRBV11-1|TRBJ1-1|TRBD1
CASTPGAGGRSRNTEAFF
TGTGCCAGCACCCCGGGTGCAGGGGGAAGAAGTCGGAACACTGAAGCTTTCTTT
>14|few|TRBV4-1|TRBJ2-2|NA
CASSPKGFGGELFF
TGCGCCAGCAGCCCGAAAGGGTTTGGGGGGGAGCTGTTTTTT
>15|few|TRBV2|TRBJ2-1|TRBD1
CASSTTGGVYNEQFF
TGTGCCAGCAGTACGACAGGGGGCGTCTACAATGAGCAGTTCTTC
>15|NA|TRBV6-2/TRBV6-3|TRBJ2-3|TRBD2
CASSTLAGGGDTQYF
TGTGCCAGCAGTACATTAGCGGGAGGTGGAGATACGCAGTATTTT
>13|NA|TRBV6-1|TRBJ1-4|NA
CASSRLRNEKLFF
TGTGCCAGCAGCCGACTCAGGAATGAAAAACTGTTTTTT